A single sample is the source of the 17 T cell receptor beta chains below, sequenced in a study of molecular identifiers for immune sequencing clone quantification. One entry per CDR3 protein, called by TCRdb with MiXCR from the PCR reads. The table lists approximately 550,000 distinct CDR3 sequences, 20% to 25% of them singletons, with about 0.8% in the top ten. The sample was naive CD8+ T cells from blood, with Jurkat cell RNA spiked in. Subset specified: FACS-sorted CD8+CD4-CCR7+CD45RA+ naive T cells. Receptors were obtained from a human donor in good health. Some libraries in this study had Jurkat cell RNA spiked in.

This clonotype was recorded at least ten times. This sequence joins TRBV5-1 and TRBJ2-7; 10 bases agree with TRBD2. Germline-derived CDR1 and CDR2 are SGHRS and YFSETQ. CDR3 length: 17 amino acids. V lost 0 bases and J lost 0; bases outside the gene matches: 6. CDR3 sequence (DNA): TGCGCCAGCAGCTTGGCCCGGTCTAGCGGGAGCTCCTACGAGCAGTACTTC. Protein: CASSLARSSGSSYEQYF.

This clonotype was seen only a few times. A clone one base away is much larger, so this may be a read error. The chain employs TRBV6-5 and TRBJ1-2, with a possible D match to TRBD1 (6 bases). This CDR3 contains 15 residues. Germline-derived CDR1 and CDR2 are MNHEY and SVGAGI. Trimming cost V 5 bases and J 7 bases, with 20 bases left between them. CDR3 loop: CASSPQAQGYCGYTF. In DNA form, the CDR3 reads TGTGCCAGCAGTCCCCAAGCCCAGGGGTACTGTGGCTACACCTTC.

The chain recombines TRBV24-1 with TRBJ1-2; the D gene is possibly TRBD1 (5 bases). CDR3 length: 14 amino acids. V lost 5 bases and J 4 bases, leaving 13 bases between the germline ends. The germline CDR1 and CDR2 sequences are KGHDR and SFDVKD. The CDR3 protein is CATSGRGTSYGYTF. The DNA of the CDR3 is TGTGCCACCAGTGGTCGGGGGACTAGCTATGGCTACACCTTC.

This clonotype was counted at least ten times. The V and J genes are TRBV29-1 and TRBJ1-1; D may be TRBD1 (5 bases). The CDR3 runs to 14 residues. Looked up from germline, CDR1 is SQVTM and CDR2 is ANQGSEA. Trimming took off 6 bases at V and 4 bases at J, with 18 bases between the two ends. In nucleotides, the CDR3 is TGCAGCGTGGACGGGGGAGGGGTGGGCACTGAAGCTTTCTTT. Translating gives CSVDGGGVGTEAFF.

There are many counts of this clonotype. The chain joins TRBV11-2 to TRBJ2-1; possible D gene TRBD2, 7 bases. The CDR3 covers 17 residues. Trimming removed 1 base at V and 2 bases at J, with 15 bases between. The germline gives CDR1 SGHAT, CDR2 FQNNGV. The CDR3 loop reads CASSLGVGGEPYNEQFF. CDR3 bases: TGTGCCAGCAGCTTAGGAGTAGGGGGGGAACCCTACAATGAGCAGTTCTTC.

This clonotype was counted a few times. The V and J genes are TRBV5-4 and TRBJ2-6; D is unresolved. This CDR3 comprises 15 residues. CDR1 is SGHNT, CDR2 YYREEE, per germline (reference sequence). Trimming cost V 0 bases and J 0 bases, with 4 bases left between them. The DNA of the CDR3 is TGTGCCAGCAGCTTGGCCCTCTCTGGGGCCAACGTCCTGACTTTC. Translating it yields CASSLALSGANVLTF.

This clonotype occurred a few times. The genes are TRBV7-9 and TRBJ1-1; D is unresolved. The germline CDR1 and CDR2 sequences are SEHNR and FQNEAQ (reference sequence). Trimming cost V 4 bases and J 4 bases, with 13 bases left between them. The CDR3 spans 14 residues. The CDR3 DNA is TGTGCCAGCAGCTCCTCTAGCAGAACCACTGAAGCTTTCTTT. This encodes CASSSSSRTTEAFF.

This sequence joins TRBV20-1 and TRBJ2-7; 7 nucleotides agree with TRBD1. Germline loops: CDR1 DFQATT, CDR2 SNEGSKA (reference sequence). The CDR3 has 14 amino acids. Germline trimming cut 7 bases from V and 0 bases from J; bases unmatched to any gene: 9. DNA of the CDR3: TGCAGTGTTAGGACCGGGACAGCCTCCTACGAGCAGTACTTC. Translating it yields CSVRTGTASYEQYF.

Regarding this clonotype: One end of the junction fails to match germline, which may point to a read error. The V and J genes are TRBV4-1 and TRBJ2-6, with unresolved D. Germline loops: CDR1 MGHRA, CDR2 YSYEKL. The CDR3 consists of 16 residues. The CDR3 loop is CASGQEWSSGANVLTF. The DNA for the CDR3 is TGCGCCAGCGGCCAAGAGTGGAGCTCTGGGGCCAACGTCCTGACTTTC.

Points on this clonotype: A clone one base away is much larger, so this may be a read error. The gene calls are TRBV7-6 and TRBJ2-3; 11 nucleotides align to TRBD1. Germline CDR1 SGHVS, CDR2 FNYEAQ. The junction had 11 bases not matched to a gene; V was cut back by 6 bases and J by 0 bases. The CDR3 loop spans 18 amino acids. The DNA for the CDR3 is TGTGCCAGCAGATTAAGGACAGGGGGCAGGACTAGCACAGATACGCAGTATTTT. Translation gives CASRLRTGGRTSTDTQYF.

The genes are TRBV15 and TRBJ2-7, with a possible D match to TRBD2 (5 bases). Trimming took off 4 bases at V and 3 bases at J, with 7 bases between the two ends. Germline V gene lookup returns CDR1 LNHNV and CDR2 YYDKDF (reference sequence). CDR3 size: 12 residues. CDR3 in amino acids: CATSTSGYEQYF. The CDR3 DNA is TGTGCCACCAGCACGAGCGGCTACGAGCAGTACTTC.

The CDR3 DNA reads TGTGCCAGCAGCTTCGGAAGTGGGGCTGGAAACACCATATATTTT. Protein product: CASSFGSGAGNTIYF. The J gene is TRBJ1-3, the V gene TRBV5-5; D unclear. Trimming took off 2 bases at V and 2 bases at J, with 11 bases between the two ends. Germline assignment: CDR1 SGHKS and CDR2 YYEKEE (reference sequence). This CDR3 region has 15 residues.

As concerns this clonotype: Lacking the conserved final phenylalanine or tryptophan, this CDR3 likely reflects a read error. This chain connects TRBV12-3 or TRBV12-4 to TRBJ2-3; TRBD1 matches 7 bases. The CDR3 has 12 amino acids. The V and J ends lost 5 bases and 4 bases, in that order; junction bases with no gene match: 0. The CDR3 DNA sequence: TGTGCCAGCAGTCAGGGGGCAGATACGCAGTATCTT. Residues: CASSQGADTQYL.

CDR3 bases: TGTGCCAGCAGCTTACCGAACAGAGATGGGACCCAGTACTTC. This gives the protein CASSLPNRDGTQYF. The V gene is TRBV7-9, the J gene TRBJ2-5, with D uncertain. The CDR3 is made up of 14 amino acids. V was shortened by 2 bases and J by 7 bases, with 14 bases between the two germline ends. The germline CDR1 and CDR2 sequences are SEHNR and FQNEAQ (reference sequence).

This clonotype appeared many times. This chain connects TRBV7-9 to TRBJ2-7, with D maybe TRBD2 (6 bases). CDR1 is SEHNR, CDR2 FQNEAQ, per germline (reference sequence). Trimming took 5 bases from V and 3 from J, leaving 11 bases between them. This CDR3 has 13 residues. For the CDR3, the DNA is TGTGCCAGCAGCCCGAGCGGGCGCTACGAGCAGTACTTC. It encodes CASSPSGRYEQYF.

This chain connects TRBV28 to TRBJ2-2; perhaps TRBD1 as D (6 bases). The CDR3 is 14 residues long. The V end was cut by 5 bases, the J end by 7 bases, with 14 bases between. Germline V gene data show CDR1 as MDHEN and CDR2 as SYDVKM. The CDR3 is CASSLDSFGGELFF. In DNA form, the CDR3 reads TGTGCCAGCAGTCTGGACAGCTTTGGCGGGGAGCTGTTTTTT.

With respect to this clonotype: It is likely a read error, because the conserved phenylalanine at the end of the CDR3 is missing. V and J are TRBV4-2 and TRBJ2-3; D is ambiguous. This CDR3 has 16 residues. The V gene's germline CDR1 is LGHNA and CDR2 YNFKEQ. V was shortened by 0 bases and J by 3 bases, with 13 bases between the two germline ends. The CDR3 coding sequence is TGTGCCAGCAGCCAAGATAACAGTCTTGGAACAGATACGCAGTATTAT. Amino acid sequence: CASSQDNSLGTDTQYY.